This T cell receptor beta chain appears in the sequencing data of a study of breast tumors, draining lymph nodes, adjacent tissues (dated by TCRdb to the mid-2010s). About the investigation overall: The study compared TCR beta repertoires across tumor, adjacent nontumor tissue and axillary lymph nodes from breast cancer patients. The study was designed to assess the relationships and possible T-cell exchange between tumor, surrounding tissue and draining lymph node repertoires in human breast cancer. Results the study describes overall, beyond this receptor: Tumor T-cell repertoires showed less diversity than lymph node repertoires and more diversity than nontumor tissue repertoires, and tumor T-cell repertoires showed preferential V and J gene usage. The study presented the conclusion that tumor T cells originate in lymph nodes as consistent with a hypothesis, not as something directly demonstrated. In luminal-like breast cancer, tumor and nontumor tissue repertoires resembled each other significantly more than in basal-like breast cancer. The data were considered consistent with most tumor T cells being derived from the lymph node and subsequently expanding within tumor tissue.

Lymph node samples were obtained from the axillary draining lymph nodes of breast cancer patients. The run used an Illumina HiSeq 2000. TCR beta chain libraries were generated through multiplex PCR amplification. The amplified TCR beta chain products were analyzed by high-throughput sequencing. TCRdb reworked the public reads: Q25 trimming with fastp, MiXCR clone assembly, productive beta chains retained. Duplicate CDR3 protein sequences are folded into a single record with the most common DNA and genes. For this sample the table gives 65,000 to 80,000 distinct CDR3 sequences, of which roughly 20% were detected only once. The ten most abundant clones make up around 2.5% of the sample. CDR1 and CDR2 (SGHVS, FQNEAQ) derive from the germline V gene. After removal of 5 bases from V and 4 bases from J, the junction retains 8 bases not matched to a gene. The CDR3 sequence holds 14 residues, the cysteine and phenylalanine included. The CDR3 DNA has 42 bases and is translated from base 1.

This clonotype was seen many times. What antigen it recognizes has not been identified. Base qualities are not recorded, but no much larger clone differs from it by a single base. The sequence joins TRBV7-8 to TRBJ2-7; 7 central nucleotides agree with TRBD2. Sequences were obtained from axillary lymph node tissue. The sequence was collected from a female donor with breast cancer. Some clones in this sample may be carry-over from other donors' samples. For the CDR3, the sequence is CASSAREVQYEQYF. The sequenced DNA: TGTGCCAGCAGCGCTCGGGAGGTTCAGTACGAGCAGTACTTC.